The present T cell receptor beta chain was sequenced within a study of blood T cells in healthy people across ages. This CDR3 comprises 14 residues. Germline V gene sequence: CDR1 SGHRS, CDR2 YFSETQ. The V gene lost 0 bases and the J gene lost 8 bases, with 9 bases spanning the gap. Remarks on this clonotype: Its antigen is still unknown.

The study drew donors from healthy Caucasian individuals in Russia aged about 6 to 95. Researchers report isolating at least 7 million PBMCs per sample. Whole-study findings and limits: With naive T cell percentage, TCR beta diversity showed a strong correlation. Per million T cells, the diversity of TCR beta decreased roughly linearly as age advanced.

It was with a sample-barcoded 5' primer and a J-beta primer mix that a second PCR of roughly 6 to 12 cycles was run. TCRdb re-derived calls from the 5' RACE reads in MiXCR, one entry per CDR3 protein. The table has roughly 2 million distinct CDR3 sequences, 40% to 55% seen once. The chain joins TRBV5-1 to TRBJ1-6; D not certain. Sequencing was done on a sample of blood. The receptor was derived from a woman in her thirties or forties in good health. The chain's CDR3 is CASSLGSLDSPLHF. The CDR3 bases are TGCGCCAGCAGCTTGGGCAGTTTGGATTCACCCCTCCACTTT. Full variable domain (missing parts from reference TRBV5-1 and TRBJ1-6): KAGVTQTPRYLIKTRGQQVTLSCSPISGHRSVSWYQQTPGQGLQFLFEYFSETQRNKGNFPGRFSGRQFSNSRSEMNVSTLELGDSALYLCASSLGSLDSPLHFGNGTRLTVT.